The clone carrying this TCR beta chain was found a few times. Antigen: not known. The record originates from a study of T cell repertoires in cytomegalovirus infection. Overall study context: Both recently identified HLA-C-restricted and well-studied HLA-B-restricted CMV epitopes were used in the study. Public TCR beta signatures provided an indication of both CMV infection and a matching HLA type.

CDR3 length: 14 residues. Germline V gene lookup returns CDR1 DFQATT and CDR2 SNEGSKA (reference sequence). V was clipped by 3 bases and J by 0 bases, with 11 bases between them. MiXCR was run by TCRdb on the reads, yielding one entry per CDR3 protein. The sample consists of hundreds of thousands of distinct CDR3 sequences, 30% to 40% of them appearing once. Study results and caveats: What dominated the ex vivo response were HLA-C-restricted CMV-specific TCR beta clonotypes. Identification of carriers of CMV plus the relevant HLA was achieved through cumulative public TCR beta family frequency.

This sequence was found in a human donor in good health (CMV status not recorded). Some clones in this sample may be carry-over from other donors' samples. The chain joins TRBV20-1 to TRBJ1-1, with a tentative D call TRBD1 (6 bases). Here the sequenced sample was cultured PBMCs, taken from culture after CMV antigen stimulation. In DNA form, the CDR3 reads TGCAGTGCTAGTGACAGGCGGATGAACACTGAAGCTTTCTTT. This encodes CSASDRRMNTEAFF.